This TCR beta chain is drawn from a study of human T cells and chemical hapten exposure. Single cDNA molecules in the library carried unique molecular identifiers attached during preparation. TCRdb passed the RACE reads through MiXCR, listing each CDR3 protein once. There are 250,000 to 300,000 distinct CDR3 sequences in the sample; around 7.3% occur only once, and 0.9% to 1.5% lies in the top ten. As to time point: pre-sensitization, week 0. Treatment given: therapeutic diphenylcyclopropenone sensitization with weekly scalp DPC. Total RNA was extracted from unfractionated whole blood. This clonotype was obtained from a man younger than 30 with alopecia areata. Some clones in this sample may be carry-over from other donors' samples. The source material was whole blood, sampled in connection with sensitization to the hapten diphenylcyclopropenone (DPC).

The CDR3 reads CASSSRRAENIQYF. As DNA, the CDR3 is TGCGCCAGCAGCTCCCGAAGGGCCGAAAACATTCAGTACTTC. The genes are TRBV5-1 and TRBJ2-4; D not certain. The germline CDR1 and CDR2 sequences are SGHRS and YFSETQ. CDR3 length: 14 residues. Trimming pared 3 bases from V and 5 bases from J, leaving 12 bases between. The full variable domain, in which reference TRBV5-1 and TRBJ2-4 provide the parts outside the CDR3, is KAGVTQTPRYLIKTRGQQVTLSCSPISGHRSVSWYQQTPGQGLQFLFEYFSETQRNKGNFPGRFSGRQFSNSRSEMNVSTLELGDSALYLCASSSRRAENIQYFGAGTRLSVL.